This paragraph covers one T cell receptor (beta chain) sequence. The antigen remains undetermined. TCRdb processed the 5' RACE reads anew with MiXCR; each CDR3 protein has one entry. The data show some 500,000 distinct CDR3 sequences, about 14% seen once. These data are taken from a study of identical twins. This CDR3 has 17 residues. Study results and limitations: Abundant beta clonotypes from cord blood bore fewer insertions; memory repertoires lacked this pattern.

These data were also filed under a second study, of yellow fever vaccine responses in identical twins.

The specimen sequenced was CD4+ T cells sorted from blood. The J gene is TRBJ2-2, the V gene TRBV21-1; TRBD1 is the table's D call, not checked against the DNA. TRBV21-1 is labeled a pseudogene. The sequence was collected from a woman aged 18-29 years in good health. The CDR3: CASSGPPTGLNTGELFF. In nucleotides, the CDR3 is TGTGCCAGCAGCGGACCTCCGACAGGGCTCAACACCGGGGAGCTGTTTTTT.